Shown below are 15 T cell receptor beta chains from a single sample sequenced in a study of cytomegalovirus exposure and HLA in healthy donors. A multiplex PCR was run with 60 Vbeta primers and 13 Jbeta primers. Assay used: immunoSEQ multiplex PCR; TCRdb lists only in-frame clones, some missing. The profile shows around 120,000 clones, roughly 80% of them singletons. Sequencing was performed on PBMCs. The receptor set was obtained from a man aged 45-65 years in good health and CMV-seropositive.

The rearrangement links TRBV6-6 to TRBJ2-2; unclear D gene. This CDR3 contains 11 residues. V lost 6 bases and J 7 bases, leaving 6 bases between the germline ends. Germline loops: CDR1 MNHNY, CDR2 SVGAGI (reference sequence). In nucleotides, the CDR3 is TGTGCCAGCAGAACAGACGGGGAGCTGTTTTTT. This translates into CASRTDGELFF.

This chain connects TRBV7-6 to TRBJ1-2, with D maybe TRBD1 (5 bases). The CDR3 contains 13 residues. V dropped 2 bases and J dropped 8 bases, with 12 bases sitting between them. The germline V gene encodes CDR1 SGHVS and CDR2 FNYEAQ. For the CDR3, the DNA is TGTGCCAGCAGCTTATCAGGGTTCTTGGGCTACACCTTC. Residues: CASSLSGFLGYTF.

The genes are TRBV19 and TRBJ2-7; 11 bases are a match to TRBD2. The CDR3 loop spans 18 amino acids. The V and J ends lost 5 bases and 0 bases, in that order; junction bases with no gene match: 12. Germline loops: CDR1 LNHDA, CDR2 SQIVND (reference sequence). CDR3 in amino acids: CASSAAGTSGRSSYEQYF. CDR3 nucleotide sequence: TGTGCCAGTAGTGCCGCCGGGACTAGCGGCCGAAGCTCCTACGAGCAGTACTTC.

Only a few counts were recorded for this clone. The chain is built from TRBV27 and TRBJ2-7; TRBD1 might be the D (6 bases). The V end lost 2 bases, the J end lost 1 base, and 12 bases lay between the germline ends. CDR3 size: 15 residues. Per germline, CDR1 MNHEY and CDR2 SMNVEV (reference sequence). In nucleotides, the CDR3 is TGTGCCAGCAGTTTAGATCAGGGGAAATCCTACGAGCAGTACTTC. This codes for CASSLDQGKSYEQYF.

This chain's CDR3 is CASSTRTGGMSNQPQHF. The CDR3 region has the DNA TGTGCCAGCAGTACTCGGACAGGGGGAATGAGCAATCAGCCCCAGCATTTT. This chain uses TRBV27 with TRBJ1-5; 10 bases align to TRBD1. V shed 5 bases and J 1 base; nucleotides not matched to a gene: 8. Germline V CDR1 and CDR2: MNHEY, SMNVEV (reference sequence). The CDR3 is 17 residues long.

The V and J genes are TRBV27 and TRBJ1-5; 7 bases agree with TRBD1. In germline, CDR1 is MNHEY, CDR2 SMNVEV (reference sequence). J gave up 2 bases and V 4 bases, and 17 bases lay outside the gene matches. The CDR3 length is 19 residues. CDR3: CASSSRADRRFSGNQPQHF. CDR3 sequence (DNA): TGTGCCAGCAGTTCCCGGGCGGACAGGCGCTTTTCGGGCAATCAGCCCCAGCATTTT.

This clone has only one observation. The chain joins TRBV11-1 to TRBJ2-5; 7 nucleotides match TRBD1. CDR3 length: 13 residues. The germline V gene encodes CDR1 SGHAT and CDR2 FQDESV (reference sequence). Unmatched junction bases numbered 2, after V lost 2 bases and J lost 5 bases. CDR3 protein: CASSLRGRETQYF. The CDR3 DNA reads TGTGCCAGCAGCTTAAGGGGGCGTGAGACCCAGTACTTC.

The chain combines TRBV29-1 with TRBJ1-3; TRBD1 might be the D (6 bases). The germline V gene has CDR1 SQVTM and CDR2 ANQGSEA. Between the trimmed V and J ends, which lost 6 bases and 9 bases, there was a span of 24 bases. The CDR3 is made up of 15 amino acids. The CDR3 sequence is CSVGPSQGFGGTIYF. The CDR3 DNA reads TGCAGCGTGGGCCCTTCTCAGGGGTTTGGGGGCACCATATATTTT.

The CDR3 DNA reads as TGTGCCAGCACTTTGAGCGGACAGGGGTCCTACGAGCAGTACTTC. Amino acid sequence: CASTLSGQGSYEQYF. This chain links TRBV6-1 with TRBJ2-7, with 9 bases aligning to TRBD1. The J segment lost 1 base and the V segment lost 7 bases, leaving 8 bases of the junction unmatched. CDR1 is MNHNS and CDR2 is SASEGT in the germline V gene. This CDR3 comprises 15 residues.

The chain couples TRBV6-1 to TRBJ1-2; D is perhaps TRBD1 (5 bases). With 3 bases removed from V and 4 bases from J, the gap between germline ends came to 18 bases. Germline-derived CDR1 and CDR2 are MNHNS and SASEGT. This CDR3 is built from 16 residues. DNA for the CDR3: TGTGCCAGCAGTGACTTTGACAGACTGAATTCCTATGGCTACACCTTC. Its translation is CASSDFDRLNSYGYTF.

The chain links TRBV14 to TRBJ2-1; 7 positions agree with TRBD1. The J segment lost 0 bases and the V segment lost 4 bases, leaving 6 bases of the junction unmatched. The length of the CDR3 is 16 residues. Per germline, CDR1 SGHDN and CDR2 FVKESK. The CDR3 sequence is CASSPMTGSSYNEQFF. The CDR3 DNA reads TGTGCCAGCAGCCCTATGACAGGGAGCTCCTACAATGAGCAGTTCTTC.

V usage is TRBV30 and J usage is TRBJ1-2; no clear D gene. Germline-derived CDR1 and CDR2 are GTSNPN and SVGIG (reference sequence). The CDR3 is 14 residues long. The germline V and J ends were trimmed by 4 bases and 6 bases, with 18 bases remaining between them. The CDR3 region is CAWNRGRGGNGYTF. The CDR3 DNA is TGTGCCTGGAACAGAGGACGGGGTGGGAATGGCTACACCTTC. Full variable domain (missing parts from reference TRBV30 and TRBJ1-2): SQTIHQWPATLVQPVGSPLSLECTVEGTSNPNLYWYRQAAGRGLQLLFYSVGIGQISSEVPQNLSASRPQDRQFILSSKKLLLSDSGFYLCAWNRGRGGNGYTFGSGTRLTVV.

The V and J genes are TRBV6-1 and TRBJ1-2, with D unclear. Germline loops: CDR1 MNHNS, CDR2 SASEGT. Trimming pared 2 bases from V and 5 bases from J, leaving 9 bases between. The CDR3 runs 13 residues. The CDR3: CASSELRTYGYTF. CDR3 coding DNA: TGTGCCAGCAGTGAACTCAGGACTTATGGCTACACCTTC.

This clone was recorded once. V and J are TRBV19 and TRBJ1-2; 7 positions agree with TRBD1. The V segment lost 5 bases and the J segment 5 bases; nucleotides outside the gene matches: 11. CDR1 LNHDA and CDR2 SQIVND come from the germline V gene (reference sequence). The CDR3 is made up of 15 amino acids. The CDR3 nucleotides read TGTGCCAGTAGTGATCCCGGGACAGCGGATTATGGCTACACCTTC. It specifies CASSDPGTADYGYTF.

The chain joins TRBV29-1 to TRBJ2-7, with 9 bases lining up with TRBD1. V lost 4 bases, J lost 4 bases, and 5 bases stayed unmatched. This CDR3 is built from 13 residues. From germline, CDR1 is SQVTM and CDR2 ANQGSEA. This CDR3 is CSVGGTGSYEQYF. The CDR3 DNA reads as TGCAGCGTTGGAGGGACAGGGTCTTACGAGCAGTACTTC.